Presented here are 25 T cell receptor beta chains from one specimen sequenced in a study of blood T cell repertoires in COVID-19 (dated by TCRdb to 2018 to 2020). The method was the immunoSEQ multiplex PCR assay. TCRdb obtained this table from immuneACCESS and retained in-frame rearrangements with V and J assigned. These tables miss some clones; where compared with another copy, unresolved V genes account for less than half of the shortfall, and the remainder is unexplained. The sample contains approximately 94,000 clones, roughly 90% of them found a single time. The ten biggest clones cover 2.1% of the sample. The sample was peripheral blood. All receptors come from a man aged 45-65 years with active COVID-19.

V gene TRBV9 combines with J gene TRBJ2-1; 10 nucleotides align to TRBD2. Germline trimming cut 3 bases from V and 3 bases from J; bases unmatched to any gene: 3. The length of the CDR3 is 15 residues. CDR1 and CDR2 (germline): SGDLS, YYNGEE. CDR3 in DNA: TGTGCCAGCAGCGCTAGCGGGAGCGACTACAATGAGCAGTTCTTC. Amino acids: CASSASGSDYNEQFF. The full variable domain, its missing parts supplied by reference TRBV9 and TRBJ2-1, is DSGVTQTPKHLITATGQRVTLRCSPRSGDLSVYWYQQSLDQGLQFLIQYYNGEERAKGNILERFSAQQFPDLHSELNLSSLELGDSALYFCASSASGSDYNEQFFGPGTRLTVL.

This clone appeared once. The chain joins TRBV28 to TRBJ2-2; TRBD1 agrees at 8 bases. Germline-derived CDR1 and CDR2 are MDHEN and SYDVKM. CDR3 length: 16 residues. After removal of 7 bases from V and 3 bases from J, the junction contained 10 bases not matched to a gene. The CDR3 coding sequence is TGTGCCAGCACCTATCCTCGGACAGGGTACACCGGGGAGCTGTTTTTT. Translating it yields CASTYPRTGYTGELFF.

The chain uses TRBV25-1 and TRBJ2-7, with TRBD2 as a possible D gene (6 bases). This CDR3 is 17 amino acids long. Germline CDR1 is MGHDK and CDR2 is SYGVNS. The V gene lost 2 bases and the J gene lost 0 bases, with 17 bases spanning the gap. CDR3 protein: CASSETLQRGGSYEQYF. The CDR3 coding sequence is TGTGCCAGCAGTGAAACCCTCCAGAGGGGAGGCTCCTACGAGCAGTACTTC.

The chain employs TRBV9 and TRBJ2-3; D uncertain. The CDR3 is 15 residues long. Trimming shortened V by 0 bases and J by 6 bases, and 14 bases separated the two germline ends. Germline CDR1 is SGDLS and CDR2 is YYNGEE. DNA of the CDR3: TGTGCCAGCAGCGTAGGATCTACCCAGAGGGATACGCAGTATTTT. As protein: CASSVGSTQRDTQYF. Drawing the rest from reference TRBV9 and TRBJ2-3, the complete variable domain is DSGVTQTPKHLITATGQRVTLRCSPRSGDLSVYWYQQSLDQGLQFLIQYYNGEERAKGNILERFSAQQFPDLHSELNLSSLELGDSALYFCASSVGSTQRDTQYFGPGTRLTVL.

The chain carries TRBV9 and TRBJ2-6; D is unclear. Trimming stripped 3 bases from V and 0 bases from J, with 7 bases between. Germline V gene sequence: CDR1 SGDLS, CDR2 YYNGEE. The CDR3 has 15 residues. The CDR3 is CASSARVSGANVLTF. For the CDR3, the DNA is TGTGCCAGCAGCGCCCGTGTCTCTGGGGCCAACGTCCTGACTTTC.

The chain couples TRBV2 to TRBJ1-1, with D unclear. Germline V CDR1 and CDR2: SNHLY, FYNNEI. The CDR3 contains 15 residues. The germline V and J ends were trimmed by 6 bases and 2 bases, with 16 bases remaining between them. This chain's CDR3 is CASSPVLRPNTEAFF. The CDR3 bases are TGTGCCAGCAGCCCCGTTTTGAGGCCTAACACTGAAGCTTTCTTT. Based on the CDR3 plus reference TRBV2 and TRBJ1-1, the full variable domain is EPEVTQTPSHQVTQMGQEVILRCVPISNHLYFYWYRQILGQKVEFLVSFYNNEISEKSEIFDDQFSVERPDGSNFTLKIRSTKLEDSAMYFCASSPVLRPNTEAFFGQGTRLTVV.

The rearrangement joins TRBV6-5 to TRBJ1-6; D might be TRBD1 (5 bases). The V end lost 0 bases, the J end lost 7 bases, and 13 bases lay between the germline ends. CDR3 length: 16 amino acids. Germline-derived CDR1 and CDR2 are MNHEY and SVGAGI. The CDR3 DNA sequence: TGTGCCAGCAGTTACTCGCCGCGGCAGGGAAATTCACCCCTCCACTTT. Protein: CASSYSPRQGNSPLHF.

The CDR3 nucleotides read TGTGCCAGCAGCCCGTCCCAGGGAAACACCATATATTTT. It yields the protein CASSPSQGNTIYF. V and J are TRBV7-8 and TRBJ1-3; D is uncertain. V gave up 5 bases and J gave up 4 bases, with 9 bases separating them. The germline V gene has CDR1 SGHVS and CDR2 FQNEAQ. CDR3 length: 13 residues.

This chain uses TRBV30 with TRBJ2-1; 12 bases map to TRBD2. Germline CDR1 reads GTSNPN; CDR2 reads SVGIG (reference sequence). Trimming cost V 2 bases and J 5 bases; bases outside gene matches: 4. The CDR3 extends over 15 amino acids. The CDR3 reads CAWSLWTSGNNEQFF. DNA of the CDR3: TGTGCCTGGAGTCTATGGACTAGCGGGAACAATGAGCAGTTCTTC.

The chain joins TRBV6-5 to TRBJ2-7; 7 bases are shared with TRBD1. This CDR3 spans 15 amino acids. Germline assignment: CDR1 MNHEY and CDR2 SVGAGI. V lost 6 bases to trimming and J lost 0 bases; unmatched junction nucleotides: 8. In DNA, the CDR3 is TGTGCCAGCAGAAGACAGGGAGATCTCTCCTACGAGCAGTACTTC. Amino acids: CASRRQGDLSYEQYF.

The chain links TRBV18 to TRBJ1-1; D is perhaps TRBD1 (5 bases). The germline V and J ends were trimmed by 1 base and 1 base, with 13 bases remaining between them. The CDR3 totals 16 residues. CDR1 KGHSH and CDR2 LQKENI come from the germline V gene. The CDR3 spells CASSPRGTKGNTEAFF. CDR3 coding DNA: TGTGCCAGCTCACCACGCGGGACGAAAGGGAACACTGAAGCTTTCTTT.

The V and J genes are TRBV29-1 and TRBJ2-1; D is unclear. V lost 1 base and J 10 bases, leaving 11 bases between the germline ends. The length of the CDR3 is 12 residues. Germline V CDR1 and CDR2: SQVTM, ANQGSEA. In DNA form, the CDR3 reads TGCAGCGTTGAAGCCGCACACAGAGAGCAGTTCTTC. It specifies CSVEAAHREQFF.

This clone was picked up a small number of times. This sequence joins TRBV6-1 and TRBJ2-7; 7 nucleotides match TRBD2. The V gene's germline CDR1 is MNHNS and CDR2 SASEGT. This CDR3 has 17 amino acids. With 3 bases clipped from V and 2 bases from J, the junction kept 13 bases outside the gene matches. In DNA form, the CDR3 reads TGTGCCAGCAGTGACTTACTCTTCGGGACTACCACCTACGAGCAGTACTTC. It yields the protein CASSDLLFGTTTYEQYF.

This chain links TRBV7-8 with TRBJ1-4; D is unresolved. Trimming shortened V by 1 base and J by 8 bases, and 14 bases separated the two germline ends. Per germline, CDR1 SGHVS and CDR2 FQNEAQ. The CDR3 runs 15 residues. The CDR3 region is CASSLGRGPEEKLFF. CDR3 in DNA: TGTGCCAGCAGCTTAGGTCGGGGTCCGGAAGAAAAACTGTTTTTT.

In its sample, this clone was seen once. The chain employs TRBV12-5 and TRBJ1-1; perhaps TRBD1 as D (5 bases). V lost 5 bases, J lost 2 bases, and 18 bases lay in between. CDR3 length: 16 amino acids. Per the germline V gene, CDR1 is LGHNT and CDR2 is FRNRAP. CDR3 sequence: CASGPTLGGGNTEAFF. The CDR3 DNA reads as TGTGCTAGTGGTCCCACTCTTGGGGGAGGTAACACTGAAGCTTTCTTT.

The chain couples TRBV5-1 to TRBJ2-3; D is possibly TRBD2 (6 bases). CDR3 size: 15 residues. Per germline, CDR1 SGHRS and CDR2 YFSETQ. V was pared by 4 bases and J by 1 base, with 13 bases between. Here the CDR3 reads CASSTSGGGTDTQYF. The CDR3 bases are TGCGCCAGCAGCACGTCCGGAGGGGGCACAGATACGCAGTATTTT.

This clone showed up just once. DNA for the CDR3: TGTGCCACCAGCAGTCCTAAAGCGGAAGAGACCCAGTACTTC. It yields the protein CATSSPKAEETQYF. The V and J genes are TRBV15 and TRBJ2-5; tentatively, D is TRBD2 (5 bases). The germline gives CDR1 LNHNV, CDR2 YYDKDF (reference sequence). V was trimmed by 3 bases and J by 3 bases, leaving 11 bases between them. The CDR3 consists of 14 residues.

This rearrangement joins TRBV5-1 to TRBJ2-2, with 8 positions matching TRBD2. Germline V gene sequence: CDR1 SGHRS, CDR2 YFSETQ. This CDR3 is built from 15 residues. With 1 base clipped from V and 9 bases from J, the junction kept 8 bases outside the gene matches. The CDR3: CASSLQTSGLRELFF. The CDR3 nucleotides are TGCGCCAGCAGCTTGCAAACTAGCGGACTTAGGGAGCTGTTTTTT.

The CDR3 spells CASSLDEGLGYEKLFF. The CDR3 DNA is TGCGCCAGCAGCTTGGATGAGGGACTTGGCTATGAAAAACTGTTTTTT. The V gene is TRBV5-1, the J gene TRBJ1-4, with D perhaps TRBD1 (5 bases). Germline lookup yields CDR1 SGHRS and CDR2 YFSETQ. The CDR3 totals 16 residues. V lost 0 bases to trimming and J lost 6 bases, with 15 bases between them.

This chain connects TRBV18 to TRBJ2-2; D not resolved. The CDR3 has 13 residues. Germline CDR1 is KGHSH and CDR2 is LQKENI. V lost 2 bases and J lost 6, with 7 bases in between. CDR3 in DNA: TGTGCCAGCTCACCAAAAGGAGCCGGGGAGCTGTTTTTT. Translating it yields CASSPKGAGELFF.

This chain connects TRBV5-1 to TRBJ2-5; 9 bases line up with TRBD2. CDR1 SGHRS and CDR2 YFSETQ come from the germline V gene. V dropped 0 bases and J dropped 3; count of bases not matched to a gene: 12. This CDR3 region has 18 residues. This chain's CDR3 is CASSLGGRGGAVKETQYF. CDR3 nucleotide sequence: TGCGCCAGCAGCTTGGGCGGGCGCGGGGGGGCCGTCAAAGAGACCCAGTACTTC.

DNA of the CDR3: TGTGCCAGCTCACCACCTAGCGGGGGGATAAACACAGATACGCAGTATTTT. Amino acids: CASSPPSGGINTDTQYF. The chain joins TRBV18 to TRBJ2-3; 10 nucleotides match TRBD2. The CDR3 runs to 17 residues. V was pared by 0 bases and J by 2 bases, with 5 bases of the junction left unmatched. The germline CDR1 and CDR2 sequences are KGHSH and LQKENI.

This chain connects TRBV5-1 to TRBJ2-3; 8 nucleotides align to TRBD1. With V trimmed by 2 bases and J by 11 bases, 4 bases remained unmatched. The CDR3 is 12 amino acids. Germline V gene data show CDR1 as SGHRS and CDR2 as YFSETQ. DNA for the CDR3: TGCGCCAGCAGCTTCGGGACAGGCCTGCAGTATTTT. It yields the protein CASSFGTGLQYF.

The chain links TRBV7-2 to TRBJ2-7, with TRBD1 matching 7 bases. Trimming removed 5 bases from V and 0 bases from J; junction bases left unmatched: 7. CDR1 and CDR2 from the germline V gene are SGHTA and FQGNSA. The CDR3 spans 15 residues. Here the CDR3 DNA reads TGTGCCAGCAGCGAGAAAAGGACAGGCTCCTACGAGCAGTACTTC. Protein product: CASSEKRTGSYEQYF.

The chain joins TRBV28 to TRBJ2-1; no firm D call. The V gene's germline CDR1 is MDHEN and CDR2 SYDVKM. Trimming stripped 6 bases from V and 6 bases from J, with 21 bases between. CDR3 length equals 16 residues. CDR3 bases: TGTGCCAGCAGCCGCCGCGACTCACCTAAAGTCAATGAGCAGTTCTTC. Amino acid sequence: CASSRRDSPKVNEQFF.